Given below is one T cell receptor (beta chain) in context. Its antigen has not been determined. The record has no base qualities; no much larger clone is one base away. For repertoire sequencing, the TCR beta CDR3 regions were amplified from RNA transcripts. The first round was an RT-PCR using HTBI primers with the Qiagen OneStep RT-PCR kit, and this first round was followed by a second-round multiplex PCR, then size selection and purification. The libraries underwent paired-end sequencing with 100 bp reads on an Illumina HiSeq2000. Turning to the authors' computational methods: Reads were processed with SOAPnuke, discarding reads with adapters, uncalled bases, mean Phred below 15, or no exact constant-primer or identifier match. High-quality paired reads were merged with COPE v1.2.5. Clonotypes were defined as unique nucleotide sequences and were aligned to IMGT TRB V, D and J references using MiTCR v1.1. Only V-J combinations with frequency above 0.0001 were analysed, covering about 99% of repertoires. A TCR clonal expansion and chaos score per V-J combination was defined as the ratio of F50 clonal expansion to chaos observed in the TCRdist matrix. Welch's t-statistics and random forest were used to reduce features to 10 to 15 V-J combinations, which were fed into a naive Bayes classifier. The Morisita-Horn index was used to measure how similar the thyroid and blood repertoires were. In-frame beta chains were kept once TCRdb had trimmed the public reads at Q25 with fastp and called clones with MiXCR. Each CDR3 protein gets just one entry, which takes the most common genes and DNA from the rows behind it. TCRdb assigned the V and J calls; the authors' analysis was not used. The sample has more than 1,000,000 distinct CDR3 sequences on record, about 35% of them singletons. More than 9.5% of the sample lies in the top ten.

These data originate in a study of Graves' ophthalmopathy and Graves' hyperthyroidism (dated by TCRdb to between 2017 and 2018). In the study overall: Hyperthyroidism was considered stable if no progression to ophthalmopathy occurred within 18 months of follow-up. The study used signatures of the TCR beta repertoire to tell Graves' ophthalmopathy apart from Graves' hyperthyroidism and to predict which patients would progress to ophthalmopathy. In total, approximately 130 blood samples were TCR-sequenced: 43 ophthalmopathy, 80 or so hyperthyroidism and about 17 hyperthyroidism-to-ophthalmopathy patients. To explore V-J signatures distinguishing ophthalmopathy from hyperthyroidism, a discovery set of around 100 patients (around 44 ophthalmopathy, some 55 stable hyperthyroidism) was enrolled. An independent validation cohort was composed of 18 to 20 hyperthyroidism patients and approximately 15 patients who later progressed from hyperthyroidism to ophthalmopathy. In about six hyperthyroidism patients, the T-cell repertoires found in thyroid tissue were compared with those found in blood. Following sampling, methimazole starting at 30 mg daily was administered to hyperthyroidism patients, and high-dose intravenous methylprednisolone was administered to ophthalmopathy patients. Overall study results and their limits: Among expanded thyroid clonotypes with frequency above 0.001, most also showed up in blood, which suggests that blood repertoires may reflect the thyroid immune response. In validation, the model predicted ophthalmopathy progression with 55% to 71% sensitivity and about 77% specificity; approximately 12 predicted patients were CT-confirmed with GO in a median of approximately six months. No statistical method was used to set the sample size in advance, and the investigators knew which group each participant was assigned to. In cross-validation, the 13-signature model distinguished ophthalmopathy from stable hyperthyroidism with 85% to 90% sensitivity and roughly 81% specificity, and in the test set the corresponding values were about 80% and 75%.

The hyperthyroidism patients were 18 to 65 years old and newly diagnosed, with a disease duration of less than 2 months. Patients with other autoimmune diseases, uncontrolled infections, pregnancy or lactation were excluded. Clinical symptoms, serum thyroxine, TRAb, thyroid ultrasound and orbital computed tomography were used for diagnosis. Total RNA was extracted with Trizol reagent and quality-checked on an Agilent 2100 Bioanalyzer. From the germline V gene, CDR1 is MGHDK and CDR2 is SYGVNS. From cysteine to phenylalanine, the CDR3 is 15 amino acids long. Just CDR3 DNA is preserved here, 45 bases in frame from base 1. V was cut back by 8 bases and J by 6 bases, leaving a gap of 20 bases between them.

The receptor comes from an adult man with Graves' hyperthyroidism. The sequenced sample was peripheral blood or thyroid tissue (not recorded which). The V and J genes are TRBV25-1 and TRBJ2-1; the D assignment is uncertain and may be TRBD1 or TRBD2, with 7 bases supporting each. The CDR3 region reads CASSPRGGNRNEQFF. In nucleotide form, the sequence is TGTGCCAGCTCACCCAGGGGGGGCAATCGCAATGAGCAGTTCTTC.